These 20 T cell receptor beta chains share one sample of origin, sequenced in a study of blood T cell repertoires in COVID-19. Only in-frame clones appear in the TCRdb table, and some are missing; sequencing was by immunoSEQ multiplex PCR. The repertoire holds 150,000 to 200,000 clones, with 86% as singletons. Sequenced sample: peripheral blood. These receptors originate from a man younger than 35 with acute or convalescent COVID-19.

The V and J genes are TRBV5-8 and TRBJ2-3, with 7 bases lining up with TRBD1. Per the germline V gene, CDR1 is SGHTS and CDR2 is YDEGEE. The V gene end was trimmed by 2 bases and the J gene end by 6 bases; junction bases not matched to a gene: 6. This CDR3 is built from 14 residues. Here the CDR3 DNA reads TGTGCCAGCAGCTTAGGGACAGTCGGTGATACGCAGTATTTT. Amino acids: CASSLGTVGDTQYF.

The chain uses TRBV7-9 and TRBJ2-5; weak D call: TRBD2 (6 bases). The CDR3 consists of 17 residues. Trimming stripped 5 bases from V and 5 bases from J, with 24 bases between. The germline gives CDR1 SEHNR, CDR2 FQNEAQ (reference sequence). The CDR3 spells CASSRRDSKGRRETQYF. CDR3 nucleotides: TGTGCCAGCAGCCGCCGGGACTCCAAGGGCCGGAGGGAGACCCAGTACTTC.

The J gene is TRBJ1-1, the V gene TRBV10-2; possibly TRBD1 for D (6 bases). The ends were cut back, 7 bases at V and 1 base at J, with 10 bases in the middle. The length of the CDR3 is 13 residues. CDR1 is WSHSY, CDR2 SAAADI, per germline. CDR3 amino acids: CASINRANTEAFF. The CDR3 nucleotides are TGCGCCAGCATCAACAGGGCGAACACTGAAGCTTTCTTT.

This clone is a singleton in its sample. The chain is built from TRBV28 and TRBJ1-4, with 11 bases identical to TRBD1. Per germline, CDR1 MDHEN and CDR2 SYDVKM. CDR3 length equals 18 residues. V lost 6 bases to trimming and J lost 1 base; unmatched junction nucleotides: 10. The CDR3 loop is CASRSGTGGFVTNEKLFF. DNA for the CDR3: TGTGCCAGCAGGTCCGGGACAGGGGGATTTGTAACTAATGAAAAACTGTTTTTT.

V usage is TRBV11-2 and J usage is TRBJ2-1, with D possibly being TRBD2 (6 bases). Germline CDR1 is SGHAT and CDR2 is FQNNGV. V lost 4 bases and J lost 6, with 19 bases in between. This CDR3 contains 16 residues. The CDR3: CASSSLAGSTGNEQFF. CDR3 bases: TGTGCCAGCAGCTCCCTTGCGGGGTCAACCGGCAATGAGCAGTTCTTC.

The gene calls are TRBV28 and TRBJ2-5; 8 nucleotides align to TRBD2. This CDR3 contains 16 residues. Trimming took 6 bases from V and 9 from J; bases not matched to a gene: 18. CDR1 and CDR2 (germline): MDHEN, SYDVKM. CDR3 sequence reads: CASSNGTRPSIRPQYF. Here the CDR3 DNA reads TGTGCCAGCAGCAACGGGACTAGGCCTTCCATAAGGCCCCAGTACTTC.

This clone was seen a few times. This chain uses TRBV25-1 with TRBJ1-4; D is perhaps TRBD1 (5 bases). This CDR3 has 15 amino acids. Germline CDR1 is MGHDK and CDR2 is SYGVNS. Trimming took off 8 bases at V and 0 bases at J, with 13 bases between the two ends. The CDR3 loop reads CASRGWGATNEKLFF. Here the CDR3 DNA reads TGTGCCAGCCGAGGCTGGGGCGCAACTAATGAAAAACTGTTTTTT. Drawing the rest from reference TRBV25-1 and TRBJ1-4, the complete variable domain is EADIYQTPRYLVIGTGKKITLECSQTMGHDKMYWYQQDPGMELHLIHYSYGVNSTEKGDLSSESTVSRIRTEHFPLTLESARPSHTSQYLCASRGWGATNEKLFFGSGTQLSVL.

V usage is TRBV12-2 and J usage is TRBJ2-7; the table's TRBD2 call for D was not verified on the DNA. TRBV12-2 is marked as a pseudogene. The CDR3 is 13 amino acids. As DNA, the CDR3 is TGTGCAAGTCGCTGCGGATTCGGGTACGAGCAGTACTTC. The encoded protein is CASRCGFGYEQYF.

The V and J genes are TRBV14 and TRBJ2-7; D is unclear. Germline CDR1 is SGHDN and CDR2 is FVKESK. The CDR3 is 12 amino acids. V gave up 1 base and J gave up 7 bases, with 8 bases separating them. CDR3 amino acids: CASSQGPSEQYF. The CDR3 DNA reads TGTGCCAGCAGCCAAGGGCCCTCGGAGCAGTACTTC.

On this clone itself: One end of the junction does not line up with germline, which may come from a read error. The chain combines TRBV7-2 with TRBJ2-1; possible D gene TRBD2, 7 bases. Germline CDR1 SGHTA, CDR2 FQGNSA. This CDR3 comprises 13 residues. CDR3 nucleotide sequence: TGTGCCAGCAGCTTAGCGGGGGGGCTAGCATCGATCTTC. It translates to CASSLAGGLASIF.

This chain uses TRBV12-3 or TRBV12-4 with TRBJ1-2; D unresolved. The ends were cut back, 2 bases at V and 11 bases at J, with 6 bases in the middle. The CDR3 spans 10 residues. The CDR3 region has the DNA TGTGCCAGCAGTTTAATCAGTTACACCTTC. It specifies CASSLISYTF.

The CDR3 DNA sequence: TGTGCCAGCACCTTTCGGGGGACAGGGGTACAAGAGACCCAGTACTTC. Its translation: CASTFRGTGVQETQYF. The chain joins TRBV5-5 to TRBJ2-5, with 10 bases identical to TRBD1. The V gene's germline CDR1 is SGHKS and CDR2 YYEKEE (reference sequence). The CDR3 runs 16 residues. The ends lost 6 bases at V and 2 bases at J; junction bases unmatched: 10.

This clone was counted once. The chain carries TRBV2 and TRBJ1-5; 8 bases map to TRBD1. V gave up 8 bases and J gave up 5 bases; unmatched junction bases: 8. The CDR3 length is 14 residues. CDR1 and CDR2 (germline): SNHLY, FYNNEI. The CDR3 nucleotides read TGTGCCAGCGGCATTCGACAGGGGTATCAGCCCCAGCATTTT. Protein product: CASGIRQGYQPQHF.

The J gene is TRBJ1-3, the V gene TRBV5-1; D ambiguous. CDR3 length: 16 amino acids. The germline gives CDR1 SGHRS, CDR2 YFSETQ. The V end was cut by 5 bases, the J end by 0 bases, with 15 bases between. CDR3 DNA sequence: TGCGCCAGCAGTTTAGCTCGTTTGACCTCTGGAAACACCATATATTTT. This sequence encodes CASSLARLTSGNTIYF.

The chain combines TRBV2 with TRBJ1-1, with D possibly being TRBD1 (6 bases). Trimming stripped 6 bases from V and 7 bases from J, with 9 bases between. The CDR3 has 11 residues. Germline V lookup: CDR1 SNHLY, CDR2 FYNNEI. The CDR3 loop reads CASRDSYEAFF. CDR3 nucleotide sequence: TGTGCCAGCAGGGACAGCTATGAAGCTTTCTTT.

This chain joins TRBV9 and TRBJ2-1, with 9 bases that match TRBD2. This CDR3 spans 16 amino acids. V trimming: 0 bases; J trimming: 3 bases; junction bases outside the gene matches: 4. From germline, CDR1 is SGDLS and CDR2 YYNGEE. The CDR3 here is CASSVGGAGGYNEQFF. The CDR3 nucleotides read TGTGCCAGCAGCGTAGGGGGAGCGGGGGGCTACAATGAGCAGTTCTTC.

J is TRBJ1-6 and V is TRBV6-2 or TRBV6-3; D ambiguous. Germline lookup yields CDR1 MNHEY and CDR2 SVGEGT. V shed 2 bases and J shed 7 bases, with 12 bases lying between them. The CDR3 contains 15 residues. CDR3 loop: CASSYQGGKNSPLHF. Here the CDR3 DNA reads TGTGCCAGCAGTTACCAAGGAGGGAAGAATTCACCCCTCCACTTT.

The rearrangement joins TRBV30 to TRBJ1-2, with 11 positions matching TRBD1. Germline CDR1 GTSNPN, CDR2 SVGIG (reference sequence). Losses at the gene ends were 2 bases for V and 5 bases for J; bases not matched to a gene: 4. The CDR3 is 14 amino acids. DNA of the CDR3: TGTGCCTGGAGTACCGGGACAGGGGGGTATGGCTACACCTTC. This sequence encodes CAWSTGTGGYGYTF.

V and J are TRBV11-2 and TRBJ2-1; D perhaps matches TRBD2 (7 bases). CDR3 length: 16 residues. Germline lookup yields CDR1 SGHAT and CDR2 FQNNGV. V lost 7 bases and J lost 1, with 17 bases in between. In nucleotides, the CDR3 is TGTGCCAGCACCATCCGAGGGGGGGAATCCTACAATGAGCAGTTCTTC. This encodes CASTIRGGESYNEQFF. Drawing the rest from reference TRBV11-2 and TRBJ2-1, the complete variable domain is EAGVAQSPRYKIIEKRQSVAFWCNPISGHATLYWYQQILGQGPKLLIQFQNNGVVDDSQLPKDRFSAERLKGVDSTLKIQPAKLEDSAVYLCASTIRGGESYNEQFFGPGTRLTVL.

The rearrangement joins TRBV7-3 to TRBJ2-2; 9 bases match TRBD1. Germline V gives CDR1 SGHTA, CDR2 FQGTGA. The CDR3 length is 16 residues. V was clipped by 1 base and J by 3 bases; unmatched bases: 3. The CDR3 nucleotides are TGTGCCAGCAGCTTAATGGACAGGGGCCACACCGGGGAGCTGTTTTTT. Amino acid sequence: CASSLMDRGHTGELFF. Combining the CDR3 with reference TRBV7-3 and TRBJ2-2 gives the whole variable domain GAGVSQTPSNKVTEKGKYVELRCDPISGHTALYWYRQSLGQGPEFLIYFQGTGAADDSGLPNDRFFAVRPEGSVSTLKIQRTERGDSAVYLCASSLMDRGHTGELFFGEGSRLTVL.